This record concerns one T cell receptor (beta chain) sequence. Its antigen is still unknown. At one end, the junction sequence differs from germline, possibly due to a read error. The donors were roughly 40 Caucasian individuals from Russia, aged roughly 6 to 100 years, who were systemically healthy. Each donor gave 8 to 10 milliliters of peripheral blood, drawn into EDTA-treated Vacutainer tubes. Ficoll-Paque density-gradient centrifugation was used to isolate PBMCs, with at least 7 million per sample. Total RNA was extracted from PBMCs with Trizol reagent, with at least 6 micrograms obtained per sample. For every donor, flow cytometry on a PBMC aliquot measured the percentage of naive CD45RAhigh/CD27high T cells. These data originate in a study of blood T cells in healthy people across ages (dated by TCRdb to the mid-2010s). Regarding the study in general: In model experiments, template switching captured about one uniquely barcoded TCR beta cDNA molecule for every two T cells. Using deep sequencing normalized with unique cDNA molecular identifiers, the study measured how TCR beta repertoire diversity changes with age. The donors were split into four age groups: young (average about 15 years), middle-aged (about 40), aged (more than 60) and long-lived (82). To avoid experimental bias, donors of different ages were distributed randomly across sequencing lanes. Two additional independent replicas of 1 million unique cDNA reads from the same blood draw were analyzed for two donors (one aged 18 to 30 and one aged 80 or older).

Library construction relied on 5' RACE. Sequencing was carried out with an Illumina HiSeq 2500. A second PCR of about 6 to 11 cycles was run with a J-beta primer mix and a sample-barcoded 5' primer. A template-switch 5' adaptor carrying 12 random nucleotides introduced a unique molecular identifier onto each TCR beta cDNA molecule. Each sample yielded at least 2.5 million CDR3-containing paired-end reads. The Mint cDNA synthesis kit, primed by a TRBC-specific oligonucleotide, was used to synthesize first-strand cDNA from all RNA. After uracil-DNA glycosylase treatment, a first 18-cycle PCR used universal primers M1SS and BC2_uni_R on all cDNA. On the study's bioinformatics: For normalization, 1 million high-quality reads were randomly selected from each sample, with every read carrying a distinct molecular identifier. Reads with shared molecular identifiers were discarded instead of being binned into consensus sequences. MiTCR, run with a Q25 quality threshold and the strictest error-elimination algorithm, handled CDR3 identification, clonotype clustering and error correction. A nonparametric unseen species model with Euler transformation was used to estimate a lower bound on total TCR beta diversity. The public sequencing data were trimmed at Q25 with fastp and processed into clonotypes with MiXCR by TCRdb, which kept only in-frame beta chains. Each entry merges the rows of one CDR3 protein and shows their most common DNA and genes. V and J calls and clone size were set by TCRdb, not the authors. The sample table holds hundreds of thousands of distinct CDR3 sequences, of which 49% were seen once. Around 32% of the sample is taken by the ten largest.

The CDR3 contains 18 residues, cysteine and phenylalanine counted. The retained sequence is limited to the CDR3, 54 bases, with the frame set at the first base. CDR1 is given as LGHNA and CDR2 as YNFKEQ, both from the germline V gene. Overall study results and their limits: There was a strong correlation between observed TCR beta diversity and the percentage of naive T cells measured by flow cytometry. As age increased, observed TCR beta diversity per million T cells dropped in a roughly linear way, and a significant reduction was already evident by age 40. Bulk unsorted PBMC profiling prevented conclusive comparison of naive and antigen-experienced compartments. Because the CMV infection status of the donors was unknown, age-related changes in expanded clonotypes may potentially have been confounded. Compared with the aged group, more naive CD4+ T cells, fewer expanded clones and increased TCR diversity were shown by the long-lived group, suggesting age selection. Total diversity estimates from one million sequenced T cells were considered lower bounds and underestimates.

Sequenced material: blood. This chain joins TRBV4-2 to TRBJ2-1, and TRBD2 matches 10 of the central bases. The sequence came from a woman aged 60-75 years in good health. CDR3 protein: CASSQVRPRTSGYNEQFF. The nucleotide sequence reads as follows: TGTGCCAGCAGTCAAGTACGACCACGGACTAGCGGATACAATGAGCAGTTCTTC.